This T cell receptor (beta chain) was captured in a study of blood T cell repertoires in COVID-19. Authors' processing steps: Amplification of reference gene primers provided the estimated nucleated cell counts. Using immunoSEQ multiplex PCR, the repertoire was profiled, and TCRdb retains in-frame clones only, with some absent. V and J calls plus clone size are reproduced from that table; the DNA served to infer D and trimming. The table has some 200,000 clones, over 75% seen once. Those enrolled, adults aged roughly 18 to 89 years, came from about 24 US areas. Germline V gene lookup returns CDR1 MNHEY and CDR2 SVGAGI. V shed 6 bases, J shed 3 bases, and the junction held 4 bases outside the gene matches. This CDR3 is built from 14 residues.

Material for sequencing was PBMCs or T cells enriched from blood (not recorded which). The sequence was collected from a woman between 35 and 50 years old with acute COVID-19. This rearrangement joins TRBV6-5 to TRBJ2-2; TRBD2 matches 7 bases. CDR3: CASRRLADTGELFF. The CDR3 DNA sequence: TGTGCCAGCAGGCGACTAGCTGACACCGGGGAGCTGTTTTTT.